The text below deals with one T cell receptor beta chain. Its target is not known. A second roughly 6 to 12 cycle PCR used barcoded and J-beta primers. Each cDNA molecule was tagged by a template-switch adaptor with 12 random nucleotides. MiXCR, applied by TCRdb to the 5' RACE reads, yields one record per CDR3 protein. The table has 1.5 million to 2 million distinct CDR3 sequences, about 31% seen once. These data come from a study of blood T cells in healthy people across ages. V gave up 0 bases and J gave up 6 bases; unmatched junction bases: 13. The CDR3 runs to 17 residues. CDR1 and CDR2 from the germline V gene are SGDLS and YYNGEE. General study points: Older individuals had lower TCR beta diversity per million T cells (the decline was roughly linear).

Each sample used at least 6 million PBMCs. This TCR came from a woman between 25 and 40 years old in good health. The rearrangement joins TRBV9 to TRBJ2-3, with 7 bases matching TRBD2. Sequences were obtained from blood. The CDR3 region has the DNA TGTGCCAGCAGCGTAGGGGCTAGCGGAAATCCCCCTGATACGCAGTATTTT. Protein product: CASSVGASGNPPDTQYF.